The 25 T cell receptor beta chains reported below all come from one sample, sequenced in a study of blood T cell repertoires in COVID-19. Sequencing used immunoSEQ multiplex PCR; TCRdb keeps in-frame clones, though not all of them. Among about 180,000 clones listed, 80% to 85% were seen once. Specimen: peripheral blood. The origin of the receptors is a woman aged 55 to 70 with acute or convalescent COVID-19.

The chain combines TRBV7-6 with TRBJ1-3, with 8 bases fitting TRBD1. This CDR3 spans 16 amino acids. Germline CDR1 and CDR2: SGHVS and FNYEAQ. J was trimmed by 1 base and V by 1 base; bases with no gene match: 3. CDR3 bases: TGTGCCAGCAGCTTAGTTGACAGGGGATCTGGAAACACCATATATTTT. It is translated as CASSLVDRGSGNTIYF.

The chain joins TRBV4-3 to TRBJ1-1; D not certain. CDR1 is LGHNA, CDR2 YSLEER, per germline. There are 17 residues in the CDR3. V lost 0 bases and J lost 0, with 14 bases in between. CDR3 nucleotide sequence: TGCGCCAGCAGCCAAGATGTGGCGGAGCCTCTGAACACTGAAGCTTTCTTT. Protein: CASSQDVAEPLNTEAFF.

The genes are TRBV4-3 and TRBJ2-5, with 10 bases aligning to TRBD1. The germline V gene encodes CDR1 LGHNA and CDR2 YSLEER. This CDR3 comprises 17 residues. Losses at the gene ends were 3 bases for V and 1 base for J; bases not matched to a gene: 8. DNA for the CDR3: TGCGCCAGCAGCCAGGGCATAGGGACAGGGGCCCAAGAGACCCAGTACTTC. Amino acid sequence: CASSQGIGTGAQETQYF.

The CDR3 loop is CASSLDGPTYEQYF. In DNA, the CDR3 is TGTGCCAGCAGCTTAGATGGGCCCACGTACGAGCAGTACTTC. The rearrangement links TRBV11-2 to TRBJ2-7; D not certain. There are 14 residues in the CDR3. CDR1 SGHAT and CDR2 FQNNGV come from the germline V gene. Trimming stripped 0 bases from V and 4 bases from J, with 10 bases between.

This clone was seen only once. This chain links TRBV14 with TRBJ2-6; D not certain. The V end lost 5 bases, the J end lost 1 base, and 9 bases lay between the germline ends. Germline values: CDR1 SGHDN, CDR2 FVKESK. The CDR3 has 15 amino acids. The CDR3 here is CASSVKESGANVLTF. In nucleotides, the CDR3 is TGTGCCAGCAGCGTCAAGGAGTCTGGGGCCAACGTCCTGACTTTC.

The chain couples TRBV28 to TRBJ1-2, with unresolved D. The germline gives CDR1 MDHEN, CDR2 SYDVKM. V lost 4 bases to trimming and J lost 3 bases, with 6 bases between them. The CDR3 has 12 residues. CDR3 nucleotide sequence: TGTGCCAGCAGTTCGCTAGACTATGGCTACACCTTC. As protein: CASSSLDYGYTF.

The J gene is TRBJ2-5, the V gene TRBV5-1; a possible D gene is TRBD1 (6 bases). The CDR3 length is 14 residues. The V end lost 3 bases, the J end lost 5 bases, and 14 bases lay between the germline ends. CDR1 is SGHRS, CDR2 YFSETQ, per germline. CDR3 sequence: CASSSFRGYETQYF. CDR3 sequence (DNA): TGCGCCAGCAGCTCGTTCAGGGGTTACGAGACCCAGTACTTC.

This clone was seen many times. The gene calls are TRBV20-1 and TRBJ2-5, with D perhaps matching TRBD2 (7 bases). CDR1 and CDR2 (germline): DFQATT, SNEGSKA (reference sequence). This CDR3 has 13 amino acids. V was clipped by 3 bases and J by 2 bases, with 10 bases between them. The chain's CDR3 is CSASKGGQETQYF. In DNA form, the CDR3 reads TGCAGTGCTAGTAAGGGGGGGCAAGAGACCCAGTACTTC.

This clone was counted only a few times. This sequence joins TRBV3-1 (or the pseudogene TRBV3-2) and TRBJ1-1, with 9 positions matching TRBD1. V shed 4 bases and J 3 bases; nucleotides not matched to a gene: 6. Per the germline V gene, CDR1 is LGHDT and CDR2 is YNNKEL (reference sequence). CDR3 length equals 15 residues. The CDR3 nucleotides are TGTGCCAGCAGCCGAACCGGGACAGGGTACACTGAAGCTTTCTTT. It translates to CASSRTGTGYTEAFF.

The chain has TRBV3-1 (or the pseudogene TRBV3-2) and TRBJ1-6, with 8 bases lining up with TRBD1. CDR3 size: 14 residues. V shed 5 bases and J 9 bases; nucleotides not matched to a gene: 6. Per the germline V gene, CDR1 is LGHDT and CDR2 is YNNKEL (reference sequence). The CDR3: CASSLGQGGSPLHF. DNA of the CDR3: TGTGCCAGCAGCTTAGGACAGGGTGGTTCACCCCTCCACTTT.

This clone was recorded once. V and J are TRBV7-2 and TRBJ1-6; D is ambiguous. Germline V gene sequence: CDR1 SGHTA, CDR2 FQGNSA. This CDR3 contains 16 residues. Between the trimmed V and J ends, which lost 1 base and 7 bases, there was a span of 14 bases. Here the CDR3 reads CASSLGRAGKNSPLHF. CDR3 sequence (DNA): TGTGCCAGCAGCTTAGGACGGGCGGGAAAAAATTCACCCCTCCACTTT.

The rearrangement uses TRBV28 and TRBJ1-5, with unresolved D. The germline V gene encodes CDR1 MDHEN and CDR2 SYDVKM. Trimming took 2 bases from V and 0 from J, leaving 17 bases between them. This CDR3 has 18 amino acids. The chain's CDR3 is CASSLPSGLGYSNQPQHF. DNA of the CDR3: TGTGCCAGCAGTTTACCTAGCGGTTTGGGGTATAGCAATCAGCCCCAGCATTTT.

This clone was recorded only once. This sequence joins TRBV6-5 and TRBJ2-5, with D perhaps TRBD1 (5 bases). V lost 1 base and J 5 bases, leaving 8 bases between the germline ends. This CDR3 has 13 residues. Germline values: CDR1 MNHEY, CDR2 SVGAGI. In DNA form, the CDR3 reads TGTGCCAGCAGTTACTTCGGACATGAGACCCAGTACTTC. Translation: CASSYFGHETQYF.

The J gene is TRBJ1-2, the V gene TRBV23-1; 9 bases fit TRBD1. TRBV23-1 is given ORF status, its function remaining uncertain. This CDR3 has 16 residues. V was pared by 2 bases and J by 4 bases, with 8 bases of the junction left unmatched. The CDR3 protein is CASSQPRDRASYGYTF. CDR3 sequence (DNA): TGCGCCAGCAGTCAACCTCGGGACAGGGCGTCCTATGGCTACACCTTC.

The V and J genes are TRBV19 and TRBJ1-2; 7 bases are a match to TRBD1. This CDR3 contains 16 residues. V was clipped by 5 bases and J by 6 bases; unmatched bases: 15. Germline V gives CDR1 LNHDA, CDR2 SQIVND (reference sequence). The CDR3 reads CASSSSLAGDRDGYTF. The CDR3 nucleotides are TGTGCCAGTAGTTCCAGCCTCGCAGGGGACAGAGATGGCTACACCTTC.

The genes are TRBV4-3 and TRBJ2-7; 8 bases are a match to TRBD1. The trim removed 2 bases at V and 5 bases at J, leaving 8 bases unmatched. Germline V gives CDR1 LGHNA, CDR2 YSLEER. CDR3 length equals 15 residues. CDR3 DNA: TGCGCCAGCAGCCAAAGATCACACAGGGGGGACGAGCAGTACTTC. Translated, it gives CASSQRSHRGDEQYF.

This clone was observed many times. The CDR3 reads CSLGPGGNNEQFF. The CDR3, as DNA: TGCAGCCTCGGGCCGGGGGGAAACAATGAGCAGTTCTTC. The rearrangement links TRBV29-1 to TRBJ2-1; 7 nucleotides align to TRBD2. Per germline, CDR1 SQVTM and CDR2 ANQGSEA. This CDR3 contains 13 residues. V lost 8 bases and J lost 5; bases outside the gene matches: 9.

This chain links TRBV11-3 with TRBJ1-1, with D maybe TRBD1 (5 bases). CDR3 length: 13 residues. Trimming removed 1 base at V and 5 bases at J, with 8 bases between. Germline CDR1 and CDR2: SGHNT and YENEEA. CDR3: CASSLARGTEAFF. The DNA of the CDR3 is TGTGCCAGCAGCTTAGCCCGGGGGACTGAAGCTTTCTTT.

The CDR3 reads CASPGLALWDTQYF. For the CDR3, the DNA is TGTGCCAGCCCCGGACTAGCCTTATGGGATACGCAGTATTTT. This sequence joins TRBV5-8 and TRBJ2-3; 8 nucleotides align to TRBD2. J gave up 6 bases and V 7 bases, and 10 bases lay outside the gene matches. Germline V CDR1 and CDR2: SGHTS, YDEGEE. There are 14 residues in the CDR3.

This clone was seen a few times. This chain links TRBV3-1 (or the pseudogene TRBV3-2) with TRBJ2-7; 7 bases are a match to TRBD2. Germline lookup yields CDR1 LGHDT and CDR2 YNNKEL (reference sequence). With 4 bases clipped from V and 1 base from J, the junction kept 10 bases outside the gene matches. CDR3 size: 16 residues. The CDR3 loop reads CASSPTGGITSYEQYF. The CDR3 region has the DNA TGTGCCAGCAGCCCGACCGGGGGGATCACATCCTACGAGCAGTACTTC.

The CDR3: CASSVSPSITLTDTQYF. As DNA, the CDR3 is TGTGCCAGCAGCGTGAGCCCTAGTATCACTCTCACAGATACGCAGTATTTT. The V gene is TRBV9, the J gene TRBJ2-3; D remains ambiguous. Germline-derived CDR1 and CDR2 are SGDLS and YYNGEE. Trimming cost V 2 bases and J 2 bases, with 18 bases left between them. The CDR3 length is 17 residues.

J is TRBJ2-7 and V is TRBV7-2; no clear D. The CDR3 consists of 13 residues. The ends were cut back, 1 base at V and 4 bases at J, with 8 bases in the middle. Germline V gives CDR1 SGHTA, CDR2 FQGNSA. CDR3 amino acids: CASSLGFRYEQYF. CDR3 bases: TGTGCCAGCAGCTTAGGCTTCAGGTACGAGCAGTACTTC.

The chain employs TRBV5-1 and TRBJ2-2; 8 bases agree with TRBD1. Per the germline V gene, CDR1 is SGHRS and CDR2 is YFSETQ. The CDR3 is 15 residues long. The trim removed 4 bases at V and 2 bases at J, leaving 4 bases unmatched. As DNA, the CDR3 is TGCGCCAGCAGCGTTGACAGGGGAAACACCGGGGAGCTGTTTTTT. Its translation is CASSVDRGNTGELFF. Combining the CDR3 with reference TRBV5-1 and TRBJ2-2 gives the whole variable domain KAGVTQTPRYLIKTRGQQVTLSCSPISGHRSVSWYQQTPGQGLQFLFEYFSETQRNKGNFPGRFSGRQFSNSRSEMNVSTLELGDSALYLCASSVDRGNTGELFFGEGSRLTVL.

This clone showed up just a few times. The rearrangement joins TRBV7-2 to TRBJ2-3; D possibly corresponds to TRBD1 (6 bases). This CDR3 contains 13 residues. V was trimmed by 3 bases and J by 5 bases, leaving 9 bases between them. The germline V gene encodes CDR1 SGHTA and CDR2 FQGNSA. CDR3 bases: TGTGCCAGCAGCTTCAGGGGCGGAGATACGCAGTATTTT. It translates to CASSFRGGDTQYF.

This chain joins TRBV6-5 and TRBJ1-6; 8 bases agree with TRBD1. Germline V gene lookup returns CDR1 MNHEY and CDR2 SVGAGI. After removal of 2 bases from V and 6 bases from J, the junction contained 6 bases not matched to a gene. This CDR3 is 16 amino acids long. CDR3 sequence reads: CASSYLQGAVNSPLHF. CDR3 bases: TGTGCCAGCAGTTACCTCCAGGGGGCGGTTAATTCACCCCTCCACTTT.